This TCR beta chain was recovered during a study of T-cell reconstitution after alpha-beta-depleted transplantation in children. V was clipped by 4 bases and J by 7 bases, with 25 bases between them. Germline CDR1 is SGHRS and CDR2 is YFSETQ. The CDR3 is 17 residues long. Unique molecular identifiers were used to barcode this TCRbeta library. TCRdb reprocessed the PCR reads via MiXCR and lists one record per CDR3 protein. The sample includes roughly 240,000 distinct CDR3 sequences, around 7.8% of them seen just once. V usage is TRBV5-1 and J usage is TRBJ2-3, with no clear D. The source of this sequence is a male patient younger than 18 who had a stem cell transplant for acute lymphoblastic leukemia, so the T cells may come from the graft donor. The sequences come from PBMCs, mostly from graft donor cells, collected 180 days after TCRalphabeta/CD19-depleted stem cell transplant. The CDR3 DNA sequence: TGCGCCAGCAGCCCGGACCCAATCCTCCCCCACCTACATACGCAGTATTTT. Amino acid sequence: CASSPDPILPHLHTQYF.